Listed here is a single TCR beta chain. Germline values: CDR1 GTSNPN, CDR2 SVGIG (reference sequence). This CDR3 has 14 residues. V gave up 5 bases and J gave up 4 bases; unmatched junction bases: 5. This sample stems from a study of blood T cell repertoires in COVID-19. On the study more broadly: COVID-19 samples collected from the United States, Italy and Spain covered acute and convalescent phases. Nucleic acid was either cDNA or gDNA, and it came from T cells, B-cell-depleted T cells, or PBMCs.

How the authors handled the data: The authors estimated nucleated cell counts from reference gene primer amplification. Here immunoSEQ multiplex PCR was the method, and the copy in TCRdb shows in-frame clones only, minus some. The V and J calls and clone size are taken from that table; D and trimming were inferred from the DNA. There are over 600,000 clones in the sample; about 90% occur only once, and approximately 0.25% lies in the top ten. The gene calls are TRBV30 and TRBJ2-1, with TRBD2 matching over 10 bases. The receptor was isolated from a young woman with acute or convalescent COVID-19. Material for sequencing was peripheral blood. The CDR3 region is CAWQVLAGYNEQFF. In DNA form, the CDR3 reads TGTGCCTGGCAGGTACTAGCGGGGTACAATGAGCAGTTCTTC.